This T cell receptor (beta chain) was obtained from a study of shared clonotypes between healthy human individuals. Findings of the study overall: Estimated clonotype richness was generally higher in naive than memory subsets. Non-shared clonotypes were found to have lower generation probabilities than the clonotypes that were shared by all four of the sorted-subset donors. How much donors shared clonotypes was expected to be affected by sequencing depth.

Germline assignment: CDR1 LGHNA and CDR2 YSLEER. The V gene lost 0 bases and the J gene lost 5 bases, with 10 bases spanning the gap. The CDR3 covers 14 residues. About this clone: The antigen is undetermined.

Clones were read by immunoSEQ multiplex PCR, and TCRdb kept only the in-frame ones, dropping some. The table lists more than 2 million clones, around 95% of them singletons. The sequence came from a man younger than 30 in good health. Sequencing was done on a sample of naive CD4+ T cells sorted from blood. The subset: CD45RA+ positively selected. The chain links TRBV4-3 to TRBJ2-5; D call uncertain. CDR3 region: CASSQDMNAETQYF. CDR3 nucleotide sequence: TGCGCCAGCAGCCAAGATATGAATGCCGAGACCCAGTACTTC.